The 8 T cell receptor beta chains given below trace back to one sample, sequenced in a study of blood T cells in healthy people across ages. Primed by a sample-barcoded 5' primer and a J-beta primer mix, a second PCR proceeded for about 6 to 12 cycles. Each CDR3 protein is one row after TCRdb ran MiXCR on the 5' RACE reads. The sample lists roughly 800,000 distinct CDR3 sequences; roughly 25% were seen once. The sample was also reused in another study, on T cells of mothers and their children.

Specimen: blood. These receptors were taken from a boy under 18 in good health.

The CDR3 region is CASSPGLAGLKTQYF. The CDR3 DNA sequence: TGTGCCAGCAGTCCCGGGTTAGCGGGGCTAAAGACCCAGTACTTC. The V and J genes are TRBV28 and TRBJ2-5, with 8 bases that match TRBD2. With 5 bases clipped from V and 6 bases from J, the junction kept 11 bases outside the gene matches. Germline V gene lookup returns CDR1 MDHEN and CDR2 SYDVKM. The CDR3 covers 15 residues.

The chain couples TRBV15 to TRBJ1-5, with D maybe TRBD1 (5 bases). The CDR3 has 14 amino acids. Germline CDR1 reads LNHNV; CDR2 reads YYDKDF (reference sequence). V was shortened by 0 bases and J by 6 bases, with 9 bases between the two germline ends. CDR3 residues: CATSRDRGSQPQHF. The CDR3 DNA is TGTGCCACCAGCAGAGATAGGGGCAGTCAGCCCCAGCATTTT.

This clonotype was seen more than once but under ten times. The genes are TRBV10-3 and TRBJ1-2; possible D gene TRBD1, 6 bases. The CDR3 runs 13 residues. The V gene's germline CDR1 is ENHRY and CDR2 SYGVKD. The V gene lost 2 bases and the J gene lost 7 bases, with 11 bases spanning the gap. The CDR3: CAISETGRGGYTF. CDR3 nucleotide sequence: TGTGCCATCAGTGAGACAGGGCGCGGTGGCTACACCTTC.

J is TRBJ2-5 and V is TRBV15; TRBD2 aligns across 11 bases. The CDR3 runs 16 residues. Trimming cost V 4 bases and J 4 bases; bases outside gene matches: 8. The germline V gene encodes CDR1 LNHNV and CDR2 YYDKDF (reference sequence). CDR3: CATSKPETSGTETQYF. The CDR3 DNA follows: TGTGCCACCAGCAAACCCGAGACTAGCGGGACAGAGACCCAGTACTTC. Full variable domain (remainder filled in from reference TRBV15 and TRBJ2-5): DAMVIQNPRYQVTQFGKPVTLSCSQTLNHNVMYWYQQKSSQAPKLLFHYYDKDFNNEADTPDNFQSRRPNTSFCFLDIRSPGLGDTAMYLCATSKPETSGTETQYFGPGTRLLVL.

CDR3 amino acids: CASSRLLDQETQYF. CDR3 DNA: TGTGCCAGCTCACGACTATTGGATCAAGAGACCCAGTACTTC. The V gene is TRBV18, the J gene TRBJ2-1, with a tentative D call TRBD2 (5 bases). The DNA end lines up better with TRBJ2-5; the J call may be wrong. CDR3 length: 14 residues. Germline V gene sequence: CDR1 KGHSH, CDR2 LQKENI.

This clonotype was detected only a few times. This sequence joins TRBV4-3 and TRBJ2-5; D is ambiguous. Judging by the DNA end, TRBJ2-1 fits better; the J call may be wrong. This CDR3 comprises 14 residues. CDR1 and CDR2 from the germline V gene are LGHNA and YSLEER. Here the CDR3 reads CASSQGVVANEQFF. The CDR3 DNA sequence: TGCGCCAGCAGCCAAGGTGTAGTAGCCAATGAGCAGTTCTTC.

This clonotype was detected only a few times. The chain carries TRBV5-6 and TRBJ2-7, with a weak D call TRBD2 (6 bases). The CDR3 runs to 13 residues. Germline V gene sequence: CDR1 SGHDT, CDR2 YYEEEE. Trimming cost V 2 bases and J 6 bases, with 12 bases left between them. CDR3 protein: CASSFSGTREQYF. CDR3 DNA sequence: TGTGCCAGCAGCTTTTCCGGGACTCGCGAGCAGTACTTC.

This clonotype appeared a single time. The rearrangement uses TRBV6-1 and TRBJ2-5; D is perhaps TRBD2 (5 bases). CDR1 and CDR2 (germline): MNHNS, SASEGT. V lost 3 bases and J lost 2, with 13 bases in between. The CDR3 is 15 residues long. The CDR3 reads CASSEGWRQQETQYF. CDR3 nucleotide sequence: TGTGCCAGCAGTGAGGGGTGGAGGCAGCAAGAGACCCAGTACTTC.